The rows below give T cell receptor beta chains drawn from one sample of a study of T-cell memory formation after mild COVID-19. MiXCR was run by TCRdb on the 5' RACE reads, yielding one entry per CDR3 protein. This table holds about 290,000 distinct CDR3 sequences, less than 20% found once. Sequencing was carried out using PBMCs or a T cell subset sorted from them (not recorded which). The receptors derive from a man between 18 and 29 years old who had mild COVID-19 (a few samples of this study predate the infection). Cell type and time point are not known. CDR3s include the opening cysteine and the closing phenylalanine or tryptophan. D genes are given only for firm matches. Size tells how often a clone was seen (once, few, many) or the class of an expanded clone, and some rows leave it out.

d_call: TRBD2; j_call: TRBJ2-2; clone_size: -; v_call: TRBV6-2/TRBV6-3; cdr3_nt: TGTGCCAGCAGTTACGGGCGGGGGTACACCGGGGAGCTGTTTTTT; cdr3_aa: CASSYGRGYTGELFF
d_call: -; j_call: TRBJ2-5; clone_size: many; v_call: TRBV10-3; cdr3_nt: TGTGCCATCAGTGAGTCGGTGCAGGGAGAGACCCAGTACTTC; cdr3_aa: CAISESVQGETQYF
d_call: -; j_call: TRBJ2-1; clone_size: few; v_call: TRBV6-4; cdr3_nt: TGTGCCAGCAGTGACTCGAGCAGGGAAGGCGAGCAGTTCTTC; cdr3_aa: CASSDSSREGEQFF
d_call: -; j_call: TRBJ2-7; clone_size: -; v_call: TRBV6-5; cdr3_nt: TGTGCCAGCAGTTACCCTACCGGGGACCAGACCTACGAGCAGTACTTC; cdr3_aa: CASSYPTGDQTYEQYF
d_call: TRBD1; j_call: TRBJ2-6; clone_size: few; v_call: TRBV27; cdr3_nt: TGTGCCAGCAGTCAGCTAGACAGGGTGTCTGGGGCCAACGTCCTGACTTTC; cdr3_aa: CASSQLDRVSGANVLTF
d_call: -; j_call: TRBJ2-3; clone_size: -; v_call: TRBV20-1; cdr3_nt: TGCAGTGCTGAGGGGGGCTCGGTAGATACGCAGTATTTT; cdr3_aa: CSAEGGSVDTQYF
d_call: -; j_call: TRBJ2-1; clone_size: few; v_call: TRBV5-1; cdr3_nt: TGCGCCAGCAGGCTGGGACTTGACAATGAGCAGTTCTTC; cdr3_aa: CASRLGLDNEQFF
d_call: TRBD2; j_call: TRBJ2-3; clone_size: few; v_call: TRBV29-1; cdr3_nt: TGCAGCGTTGAGATGGCAGTCGGGGGGGATACGCAGTATTTT; cdr3_aa: CSVEMAVGGDTQYF
d_call: -; j_call: TRBJ2-1; clone_size: few; v_call: TRBV2; cdr3_nt: TGTGCCAGCAGTGACAGGGCTGGTGAGCAGTTCTTC; cdr3_aa: CASSDRAGEQFF
d_call: TRBD2; j_call: TRBJ2-3; clone_size: few; v_call: TRBV9; cdr3_nt: TGTGCCAGCACTCTCGGGGGAGGGACAGATACGCAGTATTTT; cdr3_aa: CASTLGGGTDTQYF
d_call: TRBD1; j_call: TRBJ1-2; clone_size: -; v_call: TRBV5-1; cdr3_nt: TGCGCCAGCAGAGCCCCCAGGGGGACGGATGGCTACACCTTC; cdr3_aa: CASRAPRGTDGYTF
d_call: -; j_call: TRBJ2-5; clone_size: -; v_call: TRBV14; cdr3_nt: TGTGCCAGCAGCCAGCCGGGACCATCAAAGACCCAGTACTTC; cdr3_aa: CASSQPGPSKTQYF
d_call: -; j_call: TRBJ2-1; clone_size: -; v_call: TRBV29-1; cdr3_nt: TGCAGCGTTGAATCGGTATACAATGAGCAGTTCTTC; cdr3_aa: CSVESVYNEQFF
d_call: TRBD1; j_call: TRBJ1-6; clone_size: -; v_call: TRBV7-2; cdr3_nt: TGTGCCAGCAGCTGGGGACAGGGTAATTCACCCCTCCACTTT; cdr3_aa: CASSWGQGNSPLHF
d_call: -; j_call: TRBJ2-3; clone_size: few; v_call: TRBV5-1; cdr3_nt: TGCGCCAGCAGCTTTGGCAGCGGTCCTAGCACAGATACGCAGTATTTT; cdr3_aa: CASSFGSGPSTDTQYF
d_call: -; j_call: TRBJ2-1; clone_size: -; v_call: TRBV7-6; cdr3_nt: TGTGCCAGCACCCTACTAGGTCCCTCCACCTACAATGAGCAGTTCTTC; cdr3_aa: CASTLLGPSTYNEQFF
d_call: TRBD2; j_call: TRBJ2-3; clone_size: few; v_call: TRBV7-2; cdr3_nt: TGTGCCAGCAGCCCGTTCGGAGGAGCGGGAGGCACAGATACGCAGTATTTT; cdr3_aa: CASSPFGGAGGTDTQYF
d_call: -; j_call: TRBJ1-2; clone_size: once; v_call: TRBV9; cdr3_nt: TGTGCCAGCAGCGCCCGGGGATCGGCTAACTATGGCTACACCTTC; cdr3_aa: CASSARGSANYGYTF
d_call: -; j_call: TRBJ2-7; clone_size: few; v_call: TRBV12-3/TRBV12-4; cdr3_nt: TGTGCCAGCAGTCCCGGGACACTCGTTACCTACGAGCAGTACTTC; cdr3_aa: CASSPGTLVTYEQYF
d_call: -; j_call: TRBJ1-1; clone_size: -; v_call: TRBV6-5; cdr3_nt: TGTGCCAGCAGTTACCGGCGTTCAGGCACTGAAGCTTTCTTT; cdr3_aa: CASSYRRSGTEAFF
d_call: -; j_call: TRBJ2-3; clone_size: few; v_call: TRBV7-2; cdr3_nt: TGTGCCAGCAGCTTCGGCTCTGGGGATACGCAGTATTTT; cdr3_aa: CASSFGSGDTQYF
d_call: TRBD1; j_call: TRBJ1-4; clone_size: few; v_call: TRBV7-2; cdr3_nt: TGTGCCAGCAGCTTAGTCAGGGGGGATGAAAAACTGTTTTTT; cdr3_aa: CASSLVRGDEKLFF
d_call: -; j_call: TRBJ2-3; clone_size: -; v_call: TRBV7-3; cdr3_nt: TGTGCCAGCAGCCCCCAAGCGGGTAATGCAGATACGCAGTATTTT; cdr3_aa: CASSPQAGNADTQYF
d_call: -; j_call: TRBJ2-2; clone_size: many; v_call: TRBV30; cdr3_nt: TGTGCCTGGAGTGTAATAATTGGGGCCGGGGAGCTGTTTTTT; cdr3_aa: CAWSVIIGAGELFF
d_call: TRBD1; j_call: TRBJ2-3; clone_size: -; v_call: TRBV25-1; cdr3_nt: TGTGCCAGCAGTATGACAGGGGCCGCAGATACGCAGTATTTT; cdr3_aa: CASSMTGAADTQYF
d_call: -; j_call: TRBJ2-3; clone_size: few; v_call: TRBV4-2; cdr3_nt: TGTGCCAGCAGCCAAGATCCCAGCGGCAGCACAGATACGCAGTATTTT; cdr3_aa: CASSQDPSGSTDTQYF
d_call: TRBD2; j_call: TRBJ2-5; clone_size: many; v_call: TRBV7-2; cdr3_nt: TGTGCCAGCAGCGCCCCGGGTAGCGGGGGGGTCGGGACCCAGTACTTC; cdr3_aa: CASSAPGSGGVGTQYF
d_call: TRBD1; j_call: TRBJ2-2; clone_size: many; v_call: TRBV5-8; cdr3_nt: TGTGCCAGCAGTTCTGGGGACAGGGGCGCCGGGGAGCTGTTTTTT; cdr3_aa: CASSSGDRGAGELFF
d_call: -; j_call: TRBJ2-1; clone_size: few; v_call: TRBV19; cdr3_nt: TGTGCCAGTAGTATTATTTCTAGTTTCTACTCCTACAATGAGCAGTTCTTC; cdr3_aa: CASSIISSFYSYNEQFF
d_call: -; j_call: TRBJ1-3; clone_size: few; v_call: TRBV6-2/TRBV6-3; cdr3_nt: TGTGCCAGCACCGGTTCTGGAAACACCATATATTTT; cdr3_aa: CASTGSGNTIYF